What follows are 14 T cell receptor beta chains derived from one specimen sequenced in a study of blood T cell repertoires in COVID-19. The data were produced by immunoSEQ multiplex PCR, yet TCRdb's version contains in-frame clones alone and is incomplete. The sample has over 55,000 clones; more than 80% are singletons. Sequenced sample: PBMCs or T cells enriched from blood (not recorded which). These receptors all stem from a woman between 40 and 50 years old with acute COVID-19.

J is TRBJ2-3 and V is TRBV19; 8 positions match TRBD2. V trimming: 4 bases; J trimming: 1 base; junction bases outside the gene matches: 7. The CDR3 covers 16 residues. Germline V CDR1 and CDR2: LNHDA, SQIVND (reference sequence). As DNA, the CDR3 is TGTGCCAGTAGTACCCCCCGGGAGGGTGGCACAGATACGCAGTATTTT. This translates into CASSTPREGGTDTQYF.

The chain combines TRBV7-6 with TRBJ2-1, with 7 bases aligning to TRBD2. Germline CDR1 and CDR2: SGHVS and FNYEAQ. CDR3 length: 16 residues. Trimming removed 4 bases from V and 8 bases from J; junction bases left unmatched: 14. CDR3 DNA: TGTGCCAGCAGCTCCAACACCGGGGAGGGGCGGGATGAGCAGTTCTTC. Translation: CASSSNTGEGRDEQFF.

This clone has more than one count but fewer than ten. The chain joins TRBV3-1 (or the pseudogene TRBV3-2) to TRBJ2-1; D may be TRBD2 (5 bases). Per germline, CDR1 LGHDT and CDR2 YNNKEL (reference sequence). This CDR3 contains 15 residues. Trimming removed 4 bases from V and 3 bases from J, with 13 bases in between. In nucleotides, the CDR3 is TGTGCCAGCAGCCTTGGCGGAGACTACTACAATGAGCAGTTCTTC. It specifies CASSLGGDYYNEQFF.

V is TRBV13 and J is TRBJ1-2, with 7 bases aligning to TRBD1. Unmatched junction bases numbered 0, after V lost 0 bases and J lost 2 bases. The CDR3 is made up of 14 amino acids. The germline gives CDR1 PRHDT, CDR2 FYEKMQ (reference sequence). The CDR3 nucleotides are TGTGCCAGCAGCTTAGGGACAGGGAACTATGGCTACACCTTC. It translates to CASSLGTGNYGYTF.

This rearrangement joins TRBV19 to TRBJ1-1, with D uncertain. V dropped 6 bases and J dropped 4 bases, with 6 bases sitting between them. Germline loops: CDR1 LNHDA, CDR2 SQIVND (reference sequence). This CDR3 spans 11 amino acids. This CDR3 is CASRLPTEAFF. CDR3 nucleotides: TGTGCCAGTAGACTCCCCACTGAAGCTTTCTTT.

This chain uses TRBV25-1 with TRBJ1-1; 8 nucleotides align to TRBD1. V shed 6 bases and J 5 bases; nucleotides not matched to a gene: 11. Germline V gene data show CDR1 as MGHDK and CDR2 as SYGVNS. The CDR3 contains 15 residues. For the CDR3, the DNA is TGTGCCAGCAGCCATCGAAGCAGGGGGCGGACTGAAGCTTTCTTT. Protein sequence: CASSHRSRGRTEAFF. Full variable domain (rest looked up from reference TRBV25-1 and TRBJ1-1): EADIYQTPRYLVIGTGKKITLECSQTMGHDKMYWYQQDPGMELHLIHYSYGVNSTEKGDLSSESTVSRIRTEHFPLTLESARPSHTSQYLCASSHRSRGRTEAFFGQGTRLTVV.

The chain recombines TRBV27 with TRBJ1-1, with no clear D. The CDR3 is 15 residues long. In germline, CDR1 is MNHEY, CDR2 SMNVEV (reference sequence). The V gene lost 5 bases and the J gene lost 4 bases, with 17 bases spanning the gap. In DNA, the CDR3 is TGTGCCAGCAGTCCTACGTATTCTCGGGGCACTGAAGCTTTCTTT. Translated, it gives CASSPTYSRGTEAFF.

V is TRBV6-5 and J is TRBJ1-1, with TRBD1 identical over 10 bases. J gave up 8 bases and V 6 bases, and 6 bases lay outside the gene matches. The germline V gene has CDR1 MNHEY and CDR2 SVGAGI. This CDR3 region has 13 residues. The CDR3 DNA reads TGTGCCAGCAGGGATAGGACAGGGGGAGAAGCTTTCTTT. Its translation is CASRDRTGGEAFF.

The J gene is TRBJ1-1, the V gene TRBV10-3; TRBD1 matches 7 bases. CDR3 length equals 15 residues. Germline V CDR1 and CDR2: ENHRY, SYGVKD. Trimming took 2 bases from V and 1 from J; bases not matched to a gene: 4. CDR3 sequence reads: CAISERDSKNTEAFF. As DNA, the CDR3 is TGTGCCATCAGTGAGCGGGACAGCAAGAACACTGAAGCTTTCTTT.

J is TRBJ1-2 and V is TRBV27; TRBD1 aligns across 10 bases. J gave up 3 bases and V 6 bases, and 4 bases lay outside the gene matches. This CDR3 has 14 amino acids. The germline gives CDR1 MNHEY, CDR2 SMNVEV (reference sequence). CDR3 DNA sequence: TGTGCCAGCAGCCACGGGACAGGGGACTATGGCTACACCTTC. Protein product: CASSHGTGDYGYTF.

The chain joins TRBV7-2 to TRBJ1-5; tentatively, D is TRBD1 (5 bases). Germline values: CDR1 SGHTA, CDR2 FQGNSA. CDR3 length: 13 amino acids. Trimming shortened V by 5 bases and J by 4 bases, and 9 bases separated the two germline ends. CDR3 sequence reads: CASSKQDNQPQHF. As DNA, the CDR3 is TGTGCCAGCAGCAAACAGGATAATCAGCCCCAGCATTTT.

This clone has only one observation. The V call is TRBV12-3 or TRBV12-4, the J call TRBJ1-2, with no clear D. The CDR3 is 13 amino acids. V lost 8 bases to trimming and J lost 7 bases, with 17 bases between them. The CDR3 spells CASHTPSKTGYTF. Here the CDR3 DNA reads TGTGCCAGCCATACCCCCTCTAAAACTGGCTACACCTTC.

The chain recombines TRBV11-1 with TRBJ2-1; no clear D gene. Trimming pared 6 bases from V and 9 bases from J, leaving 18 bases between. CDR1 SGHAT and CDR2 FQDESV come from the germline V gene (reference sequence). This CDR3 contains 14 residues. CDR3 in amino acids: CASRLTPLVSEQFF. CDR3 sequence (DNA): TGTGCCAGCAGACTAACCCCCTTAGTAAGTGAGCAGTTCTTC.

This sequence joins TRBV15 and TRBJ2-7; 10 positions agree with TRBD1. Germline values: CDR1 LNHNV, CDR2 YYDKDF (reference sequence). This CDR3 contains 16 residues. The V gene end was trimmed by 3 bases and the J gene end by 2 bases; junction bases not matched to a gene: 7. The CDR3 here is CATSREGQGTTYEQYF. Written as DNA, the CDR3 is TGTGCCACCAGCAGGGAGGGACAGGGGACAACCTACGAGCAGTACTTC.